The clone carrying this TCR beta chain has just a few counts. Its antigen is currently unknown. Patients picked for sequencing had shown CD8+CD57+ cell expansion detected by flow cytometry. Patients uniformly had severe acquired aplastic anemia. The template used for profiling TCR beta VDJ and CDR3 was genomic DNA. TCRdb re-analysed the reads in MiXCR, keeping a single row per CDR3 protein. The sample includes a few hundred thousand distinct CDR3 sequences, around 50% of them seen just once. The record originates from a study of CD8+CD57+ T cells in acquired aplastic anemia. Across the whole study: On average, sorted CD4+ and CD8+ cells gave about 3.1 ug of DNA.

Germline CDR1 SGDLS, CDR2 YYNGEE. The germline V and J ends were trimmed by 3 bases and 2 bases, with 9 bases remaining between them. CDR3 size: 14 residues. Findings of the study overall: Both patients and controls carried the same twenty-nine CD8+ CDR3 sequences.

This sequence was found in a human donor with aplastic anemia. Source material: sorted CD4+, CD8+, or CD8+CD57+ T cells (not recorded which) from PBMCs. V is TRBV9 and J is TRBJ1-3; D is undetermined. This chain's CDR3 is CASSARGAGNTIYF. In nucleotides, the CDR3 is TGTGCCAGCAGCGCCCGGGGAGCTGGAAACACCATATATTTT. The whole variable domain, filled in from reference TRBV9 and TRBJ1-3, reads DSGVTQTPKHLITATGQRVTLRCSPRSGDLSVYWYQQSLDQGLQFLIQYYNGEERAKGNILERFSAQQFPDLHSELNLSSLELGDSALYFCASSARGAGNTIYFGEGSWLTVV.